Presented here are 23 T cell receptor beta chains from one specimen sequenced in a study of blood T cell repertoires in COVID-19. Sequenced by immunoSEQ multiplex PCR; TCRdb stores in-frame clones only, minus some. Of under 130,000 clones in the sample, approximately 84% were seen once. Sequencing used peripheral blood. The source is a human donor in a cohort sampled during active COVID-19.

This sequence joins TRBV6-5 and TRBJ2-7, with 10 bases fitting TRBD1. The CDR3 extends over 15 amino acids. V was pared by 4 bases and J by 2 bases, with 5 bases of the junction left unmatched. Germline loops: CDR1 MNHEY, CDR2 SVGAGI. In DNA form, the CDR3 reads TGTGCCAGCAGTTCCCCGGGACAGGGGCCCTACGAGCAGTACTTC. Translating gives CASSSPGQGPYEQYF.

The chain links TRBV27 to TRBJ2-7; 7 nucleotides align to TRBD1. This CDR3 contains 14 residues. V was pared by 2 bases and J by 4 bases, with 5 bases of the junction left unmatched. CDR1 and CDR2 (germline): MNHEY, SMNVEV (reference sequence). The CDR3: CASSLQGGQYEQYF. CDR3 bases: TGTGCCAGCAGTTTACAAGGGGGCCAATACGAGCAGTACTTC.

The chain has TRBV2 and TRBJ2-3; 10 bases match TRBD2. The CDR3 sequence is 16 residues long. CDR1 is SNHLY and CDR2 is FYNNEI in the germline V gene. The V and J ends lost 0 bases and 2 bases, in that order; junction bases with no gene match: 2. CDR3 sequence: CASSEALAGLTDTQYF. For the CDR3, the DNA is TGTGCCAGCAGTGAAGCACTAGCGGGACTCACAGATACGCAGTATTTT.

This clone was found once. The V gene is TRBV5-8, the J gene TRBJ2-1; 11 positions match TRBD1. The ends lost 5 bases at V and 8 bases at J; junction bases unmatched: 9. Germline V gives CDR1 SGHTS, CDR2 YDEGEE. This CDR3 is built from 15 residues. The CDR3 loop reads CASRSRDRGAHEQFF. DNA for the CDR3: TGTGCCAGCAGATCCCGGGACAGGGGGGCCCATGAGCAGTTCTTC.

The chain joins TRBV19 to TRBJ2-1, with 10 bases fitting TRBD1. The V gene end was trimmed by 10 bases and the J gene end by 7 bases; junction bases not matched to a gene: 4. This CDR3 contains 12 residues. Germline V lookup: CDR1 LNHDA, CDR2 SQIVND (reference sequence). CDR3 sequence: CAIRDRGNEQFF. The CDR3 region has the DNA TGTGCCATCCGGGACAGGGGTAATGAGCAGTTCTTC.

This clone was seen once. V gene TRBV14 combines with J gene TRBJ1-1; a weak D match, TRBD1 (6 bases). Germline-derived CDR1 and CDR2 are SGHDN and FVKESK. Trimming cost V 4 bases and J 0 bases, with 9 bases left between them. This CDR3 comprises 14 residues. CDR3: CASSPDSLNTEAFF. The CDR3 DNA reads as TGTGCCAGCAGCCCGGACAGTTTGAACACTGAAGCTTTCTTT.

J is TRBJ2-2 and V is TRBV6-6; 8 bases map to TRBD1. In germline, CDR1 is MNHNY, CDR2 SVGAGI (reference sequence). V trimming: 6 bases; J trimming: 0 bases; junction bases outside the gene matches: 3. This CDR3 comprises 15 residues. CDR3 loop: CASRPGQANTGELFF. CDR3 sequence (DNA): TGTGCCAGCAGGCCGGGACAGGCGAACACCGGGGAGCTGTTTTTT.

For the CDR3, the DNA is TGTGCCAGCTCACCGGACTGGGGAGATAATTCACCCCTCCACTTT. Its translation is CASSPDWGDNSPLHF. The rearrangement links TRBV18 to TRBJ1-6; D not resolved. Germline CDR1 and CDR2: KGHSH and LQKENI. This CDR3 region has 15 residues. V lost 3 bases to trimming and J lost 5 bases, with 11 bases between them.

The gene calls are TRBV19 and TRBJ2-7, with a possible D match to TRBD1 (6 bases). Germline loops: CDR1 LNHDA, CDR2 SQIVND (reference sequence). The CDR3 covers 12 residues. V was shortened by 7 bases and J by 5 bases, with 12 bases between the two germline ends. The CDR3 DNA follows: TGTGCCAGTACGGACAGTCCCAACGAGCAGTACTTC. This encodes CASTDSPNEQYF.

This clone was observed a few times. The chain links TRBV3-1 (or the pseudogene TRBV3-2) to TRBJ1-6; D may be TRBD1 (6 bases). The CDR3 consists of 18 residues. V lost 1 base, J lost 2 bases, and 15 bases lay in between. Germline CDR1 and CDR2: LGHDT and YNNKEL (reference sequence). The CDR3 is CASSQGQVKITYNSPLHF. CDR3 in DNA: TGTGCCAGCAGCCAAGGACAGGTTAAGATCACCTATAATTCACCCCTCCACTTT.

The rearrangement joins TRBV6-5 to TRBJ2-1; perhaps TRBD1 as D (6 bases). The germline V gene encodes CDR1 MNHEY and CDR2 SVGAGI. The germline V and J ends were trimmed by 4 bases and 5 bases, with 15 bases remaining between them. The CDR3 totals 15 residues. CDR3 in amino acids: CASSSARTVNNEQFF. The CDR3 DNA reads TGTGCCAGCAGTTCCGCGCGGACAGTCAACAATGAGCAGTTCTTC.

The chain couples TRBV10-3 to TRBJ2-2, with D maybe TRBD2 (5 bases). The CDR3 has 17 amino acids. From germline, CDR1 is ENHRY and CDR2 SYGVKD. V lost 0 bases and J lost 4, with 15 bases in between. This chain's CDR3 is CAISESGEGLSTGELFF. CDR3 coding DNA: TGTGCCATCAGTGAGTCCGGAGAGGGCCTGTCCACCGGGGAGCTGTTTTTT.

This sequence joins TRBV6-6 and TRBJ2-7; D is perhaps TRBD1 (6 bases). Germline values: CDR1 MNHNY, CDR2 SVGAGI (reference sequence). V gave up 1 base and J gave up 2 bases, with 9 bases separating them. The CDR3 is made up of 14 amino acids. CDR3 loop: CASSYYQGTYEQYF. The CDR3 DNA reads as TGTGCCAGCAGTTACTACCAGGGGACCTACGAGCAGTACTTC.

The rearrangement links TRBV4-1 to TRBJ2-2; 7 positions match TRBD2. Trimming took 0 bases from V and 6 from J; bases not matched to a gene: 1. This CDR3 is built from 14 residues. Germline-derived CDR1 and CDR2 are MGHRA and YSYEKL. The CDR3 DNA sequence: TGCGCCAGCAGCCAAGATGGGGGGGCCGGGGAGCTGTTTTTT. Amino acids: CASSQDGGAGELFF.

This chain connects TRBV5-4 to TRBJ1-5; tentatively, D is TRBD1 (6 bases). CDR1 is SGHNT, CDR2 YYREEE, per germline (reference sequence). The CDR3 length is 15 residues. Between the trimmed V and J ends, which lost 5 bases and 4 bases, there was a span of 16 bases. The chain's CDR3 is CASSIKPGQNQPQHF. The CDR3 DNA sequence: TGTGCCAGCAGTATTAAACCGGGACAAAATCAGCCCCAGCATTTT.

This clone was counted many times. The J gene is TRBJ1-2, the V gene TRBV5-5, with TRBD1 matching over 11 bases. This CDR3 spans 15 amino acids. Germline CDR1 and CDR2: SGHKS and YYEKEE (reference sequence). V gave up 3 bases and J gave up 8 bases; unmatched junction bases: 9. The CDR3 DNA follows: TGTGCCAGCAGCTCCAGGACAGGGGGCGGATTAGGCTACACCTTC. This sequence encodes CASSSRTGGGLGYTF.

This chain joins TRBV6-5 and TRBJ1-1; perhaps TRBD1 as D (6 bases). This CDR3 spans 15 amino acids. Trimming cost V 0 bases and J 3 bases, with 11 bases left between them. Germline loops: CDR1 MNHEY, CDR2 SVGAGI. This CDR3 reads CASSYSEAGDTEAFF. CDR3 coding DNA: TGTGCCAGCAGTTACTCGGAGGCAGGGGACACTGAAGCTTTCTTT.

The V gene is TRBV7-3, the J gene TRBJ1-5; perhaps TRBD1 as D (5 bases). Trimming pared 6 bases from V and 2 bases from J, leaving 14 bases between. Germline CDR1 and CDR2: SGHTA and FQGTGA. This CDR3 region has 15 residues. The CDR3 sequence: CASSDRKGGNQPQHF. Written as DNA, the CDR3 is TGTGCCAGCAGTGACAGAAAGGGCGGCAATCAGCCCCAGCATTTT.

The gene calls are TRBV27 and TRBJ1-6; D possibly corresponds to TRBD1 (6 bases). The CDR3 has 16 residues. Trimming cost V 2 bases and J 0 bases, with 8 bases left between them. In germline, CDR1 is MNHEY, CDR2 SMNVEV (reference sequence). CDR3 coding DNA: TGTGCCAGCAGTTTAGGGGGCAGCTCCTATAATTCACCCCTCCACTTT. This sequence encodes CASSLGGSSYNSPLHF.

The chain uses TRBV3-1 (or the pseudogene TRBV3-2) and TRBJ2-5, with D tentatively TRBD2 (6 bases). This CDR3 spans 16 amino acids. Between the trimmed V and J ends, which lost 2 bases and 1 base, there was a span of 14 bases. Germline V gene sequence: CDR1 LGHDT, CDR2 YNNKEL (reference sequence). The CDR3 region is CASSQNLGRGQETQYF. The CDR3 nucleotides read TGTGCCAGCAGCCAAAATTTGGGGCGGGGCCAAGAGACCCAGTACTTC.

This rearrangement joins TRBV5-1 to TRBJ2-3; TRBD2 matches 13 bases. Germline CDR1 SGHRS, CDR2 YFSETQ. This CDR3 comprises 20 residues. Trimming took 2 bases from V and 0 from J; bases not matched to a gene: 12. The CDR3: CASSFHKGTSGETSTDTQYF. CDR3 coding DNA: TGCGCCAGCAGCTTCCACAAAGGGACTAGCGGGGAAACTAGCACAGATACGCAGTATTTT.

The chain has TRBV3-1 (or the pseudogene TRBV3-2) and TRBJ1-2; maybe TRBD1 (5 bases). V was clipped by 5 bases and J by 5 bases, with 9 bases between them. The CDR3 contains 12 residues. The germline V gene has CDR1 LGHDT and CDR2 YNNKEL (reference sequence). CDR3 amino acids: CASSNQGYGYTF. The CDR3 nucleotides read TGTGCCAGCAGCAACCAGGGTTATGGCTACACCTTC.

The V and J genes are TRBV5-1 and TRBJ2-1, with D perhaps TRBD1 (5 bases). The CDR3 runs to 17 residues. Trimming took off 4 bases at V and 0 bases at J, with 17 bases between the two ends. Looked up from germline, CDR1 is SGHRS and CDR2 is YFSETQ. The CDR3 nucleotides are TGCGCCAGCAGCCTTACCTCAGGGCTACGCTCCTACAATGAGCAGTTCTTC. Its translation is CASSLTSGLRSYNEQFF.